This TCR beta chain was identified during a study of regulatory dendritic cells for organ transplantation. Study observations and caveats: The authors noted considerable between-person heterogeneity in alloreactive memory CD8+ cells.

Sorted subsets were CFSE-labeled and cultured approximately 5 days with allogeneic dendritic cells. The CDR3 contains 13 residues. Germline values: CDR1 MNHEY, CDR2 SVGAGI. The J segment lost 5 bases and the V segment lost 8 bases, leaving 2 bases of the junction unmatched. Method: immunoSEQ multiplex PCR; TCRdb's copy keeps in-frame clones and lacks some. The table lists roughly 12,000 clones, about nine tenths of them singletons. This clone was recorded once. The antigen is unknown. This rearrangement joins TRBV6-5 to TRBJ1-5, with TRBD1 matching over 11 bases. The receptor was isolated from a human donor in good health. The sample taken for sequencing was naive CD8+ T cells from blood cultured with regulatory dendritic cells. Specified subset: CD45RA+ naive T cells. Here the CDR3 DNA reads TGTGCCAGCCGGGACAGGGGGGATCAGCCCCAGCATTTT. Its translation: CASRDRGDQPQHF.